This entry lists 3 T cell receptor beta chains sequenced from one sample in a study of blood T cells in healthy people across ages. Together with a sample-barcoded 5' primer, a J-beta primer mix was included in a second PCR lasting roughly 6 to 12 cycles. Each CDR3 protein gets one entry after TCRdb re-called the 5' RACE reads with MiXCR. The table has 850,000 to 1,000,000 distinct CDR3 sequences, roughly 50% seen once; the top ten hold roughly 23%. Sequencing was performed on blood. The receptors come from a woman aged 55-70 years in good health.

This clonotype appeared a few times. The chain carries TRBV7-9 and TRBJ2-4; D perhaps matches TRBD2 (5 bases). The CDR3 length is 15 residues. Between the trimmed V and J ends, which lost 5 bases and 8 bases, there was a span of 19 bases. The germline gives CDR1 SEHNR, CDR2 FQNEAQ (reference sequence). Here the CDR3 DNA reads TGTGCCAGCAGCCCCCGCAGGACTTCACGGGACATTCAGTACTTC. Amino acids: CASSPRRTSRDIQYF.

The CDR3 sequence is CASSNTRASLYNEQYF. The CDR3 nucleotides are TGCGCCAGCAGCAACACCAGGGCTTCCCTATACAATGAGCAGTACTTC. The rearrangement joins TRBV4-1 to TRBJ2-1, with D perhaps TRBD1 (5 bases). The J call may be incorrect, as the DNA end agrees better with TRBJ2-7. The CDR3 sequence is 16 residues long. The germline CDR1 and CDR2 sequences are MGHRA and YSYEKL.

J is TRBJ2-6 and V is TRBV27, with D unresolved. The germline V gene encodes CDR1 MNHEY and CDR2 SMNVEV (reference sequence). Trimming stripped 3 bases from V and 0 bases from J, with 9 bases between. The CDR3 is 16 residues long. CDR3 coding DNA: TGTGCCAGCAGTTTGCACAGCGTCTCTGGGGCCAACGTCCTGACTTTC. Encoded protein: CASSLHSVSGANVLTF.